This TCR beta chain was recovered during a study of cytomegalovirus exposure and HLA in healthy donors. With respect to this clone: Its antigen remains unidentified.

TCRdb keeps only in-frame clones here, not all; method: immunoSEQ multiplex PCR. The table has around 240,000 clones, 90% seen once. Findings and caveats of the study: The authors listed about 170 TCR beta chains as cytomegalovirus-associated. Reports showed the classifier diagnosing cytomegalovirus status with high specificity and sensitivity.

Germline loops: CDR1 SGHRS, CDR2 YFSETQ. J was trimmed by 1 base and V by 4 bases; bases with no gene match: 4. The CDR3 totals 15 residues. The V call is TRBV5-1, the J call TRBJ2-3; 9 positions agree with TRBD1. This clonotype originated in a woman aged 18-29 years in good health and CMV-seronegative. Material: PBMCs. For the CDR3, the DNA is TGCGCCAGCAGCCCACAGGGGGCTGGCACAGATACGCAGTATTTT. Protein product: CASSPQGAGTDTQYF.